This is a list of T cell receptor beta chains from one sample in a study of vaccination effects on CD4 cells after COVID-19. Clones were read by immunoSEQ multiplex PCR, and TCRdb kept only the in-frame ones, dropping some. The sample yields approximately 61,000 clones, roughly 73% seen once. For these TCRs, the target antigens are not known. The material sequenced was CD4+ T cells from PBMCs cultured with HCoV-229E spike peptides, taken after COVID-19 vaccination. The receptors here all came from a human donor who received a COVID-19 vaccine. Both conserved end residues are part of each CDR3. A D gene is named only where the DNA matches it firmly. Clone size appears in some rows only: once, few, many, or a class for an expanded clone.

size	J	V	D	DNA	CDR3
NA	TRBJ1-3	TRBV24-1	NA	TGTGCCACCAGTGGATCATACGGGGCCCCCATATATTTT	CATSGSYGAPIYF
NA	TRBJ2-1	TRBV6-5	TRBD2	TGTGCCAGCAGTCCCAAGCGGGAGTCCTACAATGAGCAGTTCTTC	CASSPKRESYNEQFF
NA	TRBJ2-2	TRBV5-1	NA	TGCGCCAGCAGCTTGGTTACAGCGAACACCGGGGAGCTGTTTTTT	CASSLVTANTGELFF
NA	TRBJ1-4	TRBV30	NA	TGTGCCTGGAGCGGACCAACTAATGAAAAACTGTTTTTT	CAWSGPTNEKLFF
NA	TRBJ1-1	TRBV7-3	NA	TGTGCCAGCAGCTTATCGGGGGCCTATTACACTGAAGCTTTCTTT	CASSLSGAYYTEAFF
NA	TRBJ2-2	TRBV2	NA	TGTGCCATAACCGGGACCGTGGGCGGGGAGCTGTTTTTT	CAITGTVGGELFF
NA	TRBJ2-3	TRBV19	NA	TGTGCCAGTAGTATCACAGGGCCTGGGACAGATACGCAGTATTTT	CASSITGPGTDTQYF
few	TRBJ1-2	TRBV6-5	TRBD1	TGTGCCAGCAGTTACCGGGACAGGGGATATGGCTACACCTTC	CASSYRDRGYGYTF
NA	TRBJ1-3	TRBV15	NA	TGTGCCACCAGCAGAGATCGGGCGGAGGGAAACACCATATATTTT	CATSRDRAEGNTIYF
once	TRBJ1-2	TRBV19	NA	TGTGCCAGTACCCTGGCCAGCCGACCGAACTATGGCTACACCTTC	CASTLASRPNYGYTF
NA	TRBJ1-2	TRBV4-1	NA	TGCGCCAGCAGCCAATTTAGTATGAATCCGCTTGGCTACACCTTC	CASSQFSMNPLGYTF
NA	TRBJ1-1	TRBV20-1	NA	TGCAGTGCTAAGATGAACACTGAAGCTTTCTTT	CSAKMNTEAFF
NA	TRBJ1-3	TRBV5-1	NA	TGCGCCAGCAGCTTGGACACCTCCTCTGGAAACACCATATATTTT	CASSLDTSSGNTIYF
NA	TRBJ1-6	TRBV5-4	NA	TGTGCCAGCAGCTCTGAAAGATCGTCAGACAGGCTTAATTCACCCCTCCACTTT	CASSSERSSDRLNSPLHF
few	TRBJ2-5	TRBV18	NA	TGTGCCGGGTCATCCGGGGCCGAGACCCAGTACTTC	CAGSSGAETQYF
once	TRBJ2-2	TRBV7-3	NA	TGTGCCAGCAGCTTCGGGTTCCCCCGGGAGCTGTTTTTT	CASSFGFPRELFF
once	TRBJ2-1	TRBV25-1	NA	TGTGCCAGCAGTGAGGGGGCGCGGAATGAGCAGTTCTTC	CASSEGARNEQFF
NA	TRBJ2-1	TRBV27	NA	TGTGCCAGCAGCCAGAGGGTAGATCATGAGCAGTTCTTC	CASSQRVDHEQFF
few	TRBJ2-1	TRBV11-3	NA	TGTGCCAGCAGCTTAGACAGCTACAATGAGCAGTTCTTC	CASSLDSYNEQFF
once	TRBJ2-3	TRBV7-9	NA	TGTGCCAGCAGCCGCACAGATACGCAGTATTTT	CASSRTDTQYF
once	TRBJ2-1	TRBV5-1	NA	TGCGCCAGCAGCCCGGAAGGGCGGAACAATGAGCAGTTCTTC	CASSPEGRNNEQFF
NA	TRBJ1-1	TRBV12-5	NA	TGTGCTAGTGGGCCCCATAGGGGCATGAACACTGAAGCTTTCTTT	CASGPHRGMNTEAFF
once	TRBJ1-2	TRBV12-3/TRBV12-4	TRBD1	TGTGCCAGCAGGAGGGACAGGAGGGGCTACACCTTC	CASRRDRRGYTF
few	TRBJ1-2	TRBV24-1	NA	TGTGCCACCAGTGATTCCGGACAGATCCAAAGCTACACCTTC	CATSDSGQIQSYTF